A selection of T cell receptor beta chains follows, all from one sample in a study of T-cell reconstitution after alpha-beta-depleted transplantation in children. TCRdb independently ran MiXCR on the PCR reads; one entry per CDR3 protein. The sample lists 190,000 or so distinct CDR3 sequences, about 6.4% occurring once. This specimen was PBMCs from the stem cell graft donor, taken from the stem cell graft. These receptors all stem from a human donor who donated a stem cell graft to a child with Wiskott-Aldrich syndrome. Each CDR3 is given with its conserved first and last residue. A D gene is named only where the DNA matches it firmly.

d_call	v_call	j_call	cdr3_aa
-	TRBV7-6	TRBJ2-3	CASSLAADTQYF
-	TRBV5-4	TRBJ2-7	CASSSGGTPASLSYEQYF
TRBD2	TRBV6-2/TRBV6-3	TRBJ2-7	CASSYGGGFSYEQYF
TRBD1	TRBV12-3/TRBV12-4	TRBJ1-4	CASSFDRVDEKLFF
TRBD1	TRBV7-9	TRBJ1-5	CASSWDSDQPQHF
TRBD2	TRBV18	TRBJ2-1	CASSPTSGVHEQFF
-	TRBV29-1	TRBJ2-3	CSVWFSTDTQYF
-	TRBV9	TRBJ1-2	CASSRQGTLSNYGYTF
-	TRBV29-1	TRBJ1-2	CSVEGGSVNYGYTF
-	TRBV7-8	TRBJ2-7	CASSLDPRGTYEQYF
-	TRBV5-5	TRBJ2-7	CASSLTGGFYEQYF
-	TRBV29-1	TRBJ1-4	CSVWWPATNEKLFF
TRBD1	TRBV7-6	TRBJ2-3	CASSPLTGSTDTQYF
-	TRBV20-1	TRBJ1-2	CSAPFGHLYGYTF
-	TRBV4-1	TRBJ2-7	CASSQEEGRAHEQYF
TRBD2	TRBV15	TRBJ2-1	CATSRDSFRTSVKNEQFF
TRBD1	TRBV19	TRBJ1-2	CASSIVLAGQGPYGYTF
-	TRBV5-1	TRBJ1-1	CASSFLQEGGTEAFF
TRBD1	TRBV12-3/TRBV12-4	TRBJ1-2	CASSFTGANGYTF
-	TRBV24-1	TRBJ2-6	CAAGQPSGANVLTF
-	TRBV4-1	TRBJ2-7	CASSQEDRDRRYF
-	TRBV7-2	TRBJ1-3	CASGSTAASGNTIYF
-	TRBV20-1	TRBJ1-2	CSASFVGSNYGYTF
-	TRBV5-5	TRBJ2-1	CASSLGRHQGLLDEQFF
TRBD1	TRBV29-1	TRBJ2-7	CSVEALTGGHEQYF
TRBD2	TRBV20-1	TRBJ2-5	CSADWTSGGAGQETQYF
TRBD1	TRBV29-1	TRBJ1-1	CSVLRTGGYTEAFF
TRBD2	TRBV5-5	TRBJ2-1	CASSLGERGRLDEQFF